This is a list of T cell receptor beta chains from one sample in a study of cytomegalovirus exposure and HLA in healthy donors. The data were produced by immunoSEQ multiplex PCR, yet TCRdb's version contains in-frame clones alone and is incomplete. In the table there are 85,000 to 95,000 clones, 95% to 97% of which are singletons. Sequencing was done on a sample of PBMCs. These receptor sequences come from a man aged 18 to 29 in good health and CMV-seronegative. Each CDR3 is given with its conserved first and last residue. A D gene is named only where the DNA matches it firmly.

>TRBD1|TRBJ1-4|TRBV5-1
TGCGCCAGCAGCCCTTTGACAGGGAATAATGAAAAACTGTTTTTT
CASSPLTGNNEKLFF
>-|TRBJ1-2|TRBV4-3
TGCGCCAGCAGCCAAGAATTGAAGGCGGAGGGATTCTATGGCTACACCTTC
CASSQELKAEGFYGYTF
>-|TRBJ2-7|TRBV18
TGTGCCAGCTCGACCTCGACAGCTTCCTACGAGCAGTACTTC
CASSTSTASYEQYF
>TRBD2|TRBJ2-2|TRBV14
TGTGCCAGCAGCCAAGAACTAGCGGGATTTGGCGGGGAGCTGTTTTTT
CASSQELAGFGGELFF
>-|TRBJ1-1|TRBV5-1
TGCGCCAGCAGCTTGGACAGGGCAGGCACTGAAGCTTTCTTT
CASSLDRAGTEAFF
>TRBD2|TRBJ2-1|TRBV29-1
TGCAGCGCTAGCGGAAGCTCCTACAATGAGCAGTTCTTC
CSASGSSYNEQFF
>TRBD2|TRBJ2-1|TRBV5-1
TGCGCCAGCAGCTCGTGGGGTCTGGGGAGGGACAATGAGCAGTTCTTC
CASSSWGLGRDNEQFF
>TRBD2|TRBJ2-3|TRBV18
TGTGCCAGCTCAAGATTTGGGGGGGAACCCGCAGATACGCAGTATTTT
CASSRFGGEPADTQYF
>-|TRBJ2-7|TRBV27
TGTGCCAGCAGTTTTGGCGGGGTTAGCTCCTACGAGCAGTACTTC
CASSFGGVSSYEQYF
>-|TRBJ1-2|TRBV19
TGTGCCAGTAGTATAGGCCAGGGTAACTATGGCTACACCTTC
CASSIGQGNYGYTF
>TRBD2|TRBJ2-3|TRBV14
TGTGCCAGCAGCCAAGATCGGCAGGACAGGGGATGGGATAGCGGGAGGGCCACAGATACGCAGTATTTT
CASSQDRQDRGWDSGRATDTQYF
>-|TRBJ1-1|TRBV30
TGTGCCTGGAGTATCGGGGCTGAAGCTTTCTTT
CAWSIGAEAFF
>TRBD2|TRBJ2-1|TRBV19
TGTGCCAGTAAAGGAGTAGCGGGAACCAATGAGCAGTTCTTC
CASKGVAGTNEQFF
>TRBD1|TRBJ1-4|TRBV9
TGTGCCAGCAGCGCCATGCAGGGGGCGGTTAATGAAAAACTGTTTTTT
CASSAMQGAVNEKLFF